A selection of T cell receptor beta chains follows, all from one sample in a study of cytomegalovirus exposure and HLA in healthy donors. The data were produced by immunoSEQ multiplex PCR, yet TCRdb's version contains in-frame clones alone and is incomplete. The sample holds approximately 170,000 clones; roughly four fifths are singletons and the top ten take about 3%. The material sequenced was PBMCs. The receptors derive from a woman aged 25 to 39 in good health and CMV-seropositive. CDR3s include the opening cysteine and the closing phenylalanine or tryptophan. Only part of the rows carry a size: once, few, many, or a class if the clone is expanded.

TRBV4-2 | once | CASSQDWPSGRGFQETQYF
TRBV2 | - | CASSVRLVAVTGELFF
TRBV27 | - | CASRGGGGLFF
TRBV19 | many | CASRSAGVESGELFF
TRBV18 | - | CASSLAGGGETQYF
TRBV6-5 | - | CASSRINGQARGYTF
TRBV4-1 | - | CASSQDLLAGVLHEQFF
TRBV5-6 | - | CASRKTGTYEQYF
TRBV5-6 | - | CASSLFAMSYGYTF
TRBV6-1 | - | CASSKAGHLDSPLHF
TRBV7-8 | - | CASTFEGGLAVYEQYF
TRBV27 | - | CASSFESGRVQEQYF
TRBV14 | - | CASSQDLAGPGTSYEQYF
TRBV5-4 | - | CASSKGTGAAETQYF
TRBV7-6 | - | CASSLTNTGSEQYF
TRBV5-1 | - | CASSLDSEKLFF
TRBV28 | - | CASSGRELFYNEQFF
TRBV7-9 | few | CASSSGQGVGGYTF
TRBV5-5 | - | CASSFLLPYEQYF
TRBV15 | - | CATSRDSAGTGGETQYF
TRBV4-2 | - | CASSQVSGGRYEQYF
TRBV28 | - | CASSLDRWGIVESDTQYF
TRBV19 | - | CASSILGTVNTGELFF
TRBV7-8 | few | CASSPPDSPQDF
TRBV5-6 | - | CASSGLAGEETQYF
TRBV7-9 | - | CASRGGGYEAFF
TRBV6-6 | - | CASSRSGSENEQYF
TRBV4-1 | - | CASSQPGQIYEQYF
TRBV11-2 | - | CASSSGQGNTEAFF
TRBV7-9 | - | CASSSGELGTDTQYF
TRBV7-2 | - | CASSLVSGTETQYF
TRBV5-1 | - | CASSTRGGGEQFF
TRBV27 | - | CASSLKTGDYGYTF
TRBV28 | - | CASSPGGPLGNTIYF
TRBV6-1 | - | CASSEYPAGGGNEQFF
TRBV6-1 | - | CASSERGGSNQPQHF